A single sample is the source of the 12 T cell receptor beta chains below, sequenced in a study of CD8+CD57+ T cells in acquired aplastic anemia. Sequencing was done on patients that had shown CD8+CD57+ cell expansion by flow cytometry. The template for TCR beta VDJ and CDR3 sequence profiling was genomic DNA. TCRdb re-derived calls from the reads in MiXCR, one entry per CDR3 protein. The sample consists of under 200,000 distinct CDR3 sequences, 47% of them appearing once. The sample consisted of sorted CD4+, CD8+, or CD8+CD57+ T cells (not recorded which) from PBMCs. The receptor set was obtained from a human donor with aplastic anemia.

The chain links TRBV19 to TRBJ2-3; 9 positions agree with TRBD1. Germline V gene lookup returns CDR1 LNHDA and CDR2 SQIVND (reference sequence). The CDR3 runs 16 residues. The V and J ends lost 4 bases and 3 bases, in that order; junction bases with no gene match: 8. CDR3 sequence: CASSRDRGIGTDTQYF. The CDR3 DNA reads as TGTGCCAGTAGTAGAGACAGGGGGATAGGGACAGATACGCAGTATTTT.

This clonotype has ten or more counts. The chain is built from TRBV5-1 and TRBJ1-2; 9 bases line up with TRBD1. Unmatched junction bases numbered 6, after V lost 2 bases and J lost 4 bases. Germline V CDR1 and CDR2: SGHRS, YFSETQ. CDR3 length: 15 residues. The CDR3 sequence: CASSLEGQGTYGYTF. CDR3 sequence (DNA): TGCGCCAGCAGCTTAGAGGGACAGGGCACCTATGGCTACACCTTC.

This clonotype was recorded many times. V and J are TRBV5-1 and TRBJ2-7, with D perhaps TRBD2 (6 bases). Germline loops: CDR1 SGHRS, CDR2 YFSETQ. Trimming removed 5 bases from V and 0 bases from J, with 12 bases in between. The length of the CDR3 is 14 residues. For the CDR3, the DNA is TGCGCCAGCAGACCCCTAGCGAGCTCCTACGAGCAGTACTTC. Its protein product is CASRPLASSYEQYF.

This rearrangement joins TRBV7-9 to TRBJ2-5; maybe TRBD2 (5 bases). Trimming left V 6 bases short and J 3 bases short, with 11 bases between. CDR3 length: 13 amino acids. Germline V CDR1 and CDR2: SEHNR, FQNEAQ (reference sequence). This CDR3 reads CASRAGSKETQYF. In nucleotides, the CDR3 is TGTGCCAGCAGGGCGGGCTCAAAAGAGACCCAGTACTTC.

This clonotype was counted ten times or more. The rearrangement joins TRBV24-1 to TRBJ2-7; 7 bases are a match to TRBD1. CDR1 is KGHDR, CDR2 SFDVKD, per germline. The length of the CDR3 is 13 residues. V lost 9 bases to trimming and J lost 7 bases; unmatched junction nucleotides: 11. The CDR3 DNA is TGTGCCACCGACGCAAAAGGGGGCCGGGAGCAGTACTTC. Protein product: CATDAKGGREQYF.

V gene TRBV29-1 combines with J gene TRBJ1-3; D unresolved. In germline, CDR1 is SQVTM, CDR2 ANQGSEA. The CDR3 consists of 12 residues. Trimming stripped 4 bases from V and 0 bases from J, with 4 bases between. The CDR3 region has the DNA TGCAGCGTTGGCAGCTCTGGAAACACCATATATTTT. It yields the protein CSVGSSGNTIYF.

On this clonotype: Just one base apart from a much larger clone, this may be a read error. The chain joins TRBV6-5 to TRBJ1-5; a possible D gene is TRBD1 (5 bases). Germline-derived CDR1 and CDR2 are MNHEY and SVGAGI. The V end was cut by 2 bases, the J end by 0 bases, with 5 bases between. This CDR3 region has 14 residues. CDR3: CASSYGASNQPQHF. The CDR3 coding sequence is TGTGCCAGCAGTTACGGGGCTAGCAATCAGCCCCAGCATTTT.

The CDR3 nucleotides read TGTGCCAGCAGCGAGCGGGCCTGGCACGAGCAGTACTTC. Translation: CASSERAWHEQYF. This chain links TRBV7-3 with TRBJ2-7, with a weak D call TRBD2 (6 bases). Trimming took 5 bases from V and 5 from J, leaving 13 bases between them. The CDR3 is made up of 13 amino acids. Germline V gene sequence: CDR1 SGHTA, CDR2 FQGTGA.

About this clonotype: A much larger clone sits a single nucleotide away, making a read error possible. This chain's CDR3 is CASSFRPMASGFSYEQYF. Here the CDR3 DNA reads TGTGCCAGCAGTTTTCGCCCGATGGCTAGCGGGTTCTCCTACGAGCAGTACTTC. The V and J genes are TRBV12-3 or TRBV12-4 and TRBJ2-7; 8 positions match TRBD2. The CDR3 has 18 amino acids. J lost 0 bases, V lost 3 bases, and 13 bases had no gene match.

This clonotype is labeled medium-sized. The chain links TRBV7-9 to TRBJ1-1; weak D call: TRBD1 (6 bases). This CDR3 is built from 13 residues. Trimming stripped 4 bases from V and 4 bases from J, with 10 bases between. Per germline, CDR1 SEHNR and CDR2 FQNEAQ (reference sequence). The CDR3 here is CASSSQGSTEAFF. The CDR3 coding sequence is TGTGCCAGCAGCTCTCAGGGGAGCACTGAAGCTTTCTTT.

The CDR3 region is CASSYGPGYEQYF. CDR3 nucleotide sequence: TGTGCCAGCAGTTACGGACCCGGCTACGAGCAGTACTTC. The J gene is TRBJ2-7, the V gene TRBV6-5, with no clear D. Trimming took 2 bases from V and 3 from J, leaving 8 bases between them. Germline values: CDR1 MNHEY, CDR2 SVGAGI. The CDR3 is made up of 13 amino acids.

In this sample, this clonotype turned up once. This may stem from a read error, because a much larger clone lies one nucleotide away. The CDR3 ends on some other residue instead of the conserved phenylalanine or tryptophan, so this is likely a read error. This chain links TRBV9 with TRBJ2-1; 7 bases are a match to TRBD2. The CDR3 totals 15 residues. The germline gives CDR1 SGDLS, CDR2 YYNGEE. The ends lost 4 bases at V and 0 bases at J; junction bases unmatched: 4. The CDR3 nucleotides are TGTGCCAGCAGCTCAAGCGGGAACTCCTACAATGAGCAGTTCTCC. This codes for CASSSSGNSYNEQFS.